Below, 15 T cell receptor beta chains from the same sample are listed, as sequenced in a study of blood T cell repertoires in COVID-19. Only in-frame clones appear in the TCRdb table, and some are missing; sequencing was by immunoSEQ multiplex PCR. The sample contains about 88,000 clones, approximately 88% of which appear only once. Sequencing was done on a sample of peripheral blood. These receptors came from a man older than 75 with acute or convalescent COVID-19.

The rearrangement joins TRBV6-6 to TRBJ2-2; the D gene is possibly TRBD1 (5 bases). CDR1 is MNHNY, CDR2 SVGAGI, per germline (reference sequence). V shed 6 bases and J shed 2 bases, with 10 bases lying between them. This CDR3 has 14 amino acids. DNA of the CDR3: TGTGCCAGCAGGCGACAGACAAACACCGGGGAGCTGTTTTTT. Translating it yields CASRRQTNTGELFF.

The chain is built from TRBV30 and TRBJ2-7; the match to TRBD2 covers 9 bases. Losses at the gene ends were 1 base for V and 6 bases for J; bases not matched to a gene: 19. Germline loops: CDR1 GTSNPN, CDR2 SVGIG (reference sequence). The CDR3 sequence is 18 residues long. CDR3 sequence reads: CAWSESPYGRTSVLEQYF. CDR3 sequence (DNA): TGTGCCTGGAGTGAAAGTCCGTACGGAAGGACTAGCGTGCTCGAGCAGTACTTC.

This CDR3 is CASSMSHTTYNEQFF. The CDR3 DNA reads as TGTGCCAGTAGTATGAGTCATACTACTTACAATGAGCAGTTCTTC. The V call is TRBV19, the J call TRBJ2-1; D gene unclear. CDR3 length: 15 residues. Germline lookup yields CDR1 LNHDA and CDR2 SQIVND (reference sequence). V lost 3 bases and J 4 bases, leaving 13 bases between the germline ends.

The chain has TRBV11-2 and TRBJ2-7; possible D gene TRBD2, 6 bases. The V gene lost 6 bases and the J gene lost 7 bases, with 13 bases spanning the gap. There are 12 residues in the CDR3. Germline-derived CDR1 and CDR2 are SGHAT and FQNNGV. As DNA, the CDR3 is TGTGCCAGCAGGGGGGGAGCCGTGGAGCAGTACTTC. Protein product: CASRGGAVEQYF. The variable domain in full, with the rest retrieved from reference TRBV11-2 and TRBJ2-7, is EAGVAQSPRYKIIEKRQSVAFWCNPISGHATLYWYQQILGQGPKLLIQFQNNGVVDDSQLPKDRFSAERLKGVDSTLKIQPAKLEDSAVYLCASRGGAVEQYFGPGTRLTVT.

The chain is built from TRBV9 and TRBJ2-5; 8 bases are shared with TRBD2. Germline-derived CDR1 and CDR2 are SGDLS and YYNGEE. V lost 0 bases to trimming and J lost 5 bases; unmatched junction nucleotides: 6. The CDR3 is made up of 15 amino acids. CDR3 bases: TGTGCCAGCAGCGTAGATAGCGGGAAAGCGGAGACCCAGTACTTC. It is translated as CASSVDSGKAETQYF.

The chain combines TRBV28 with TRBJ1-2, with TRBD1 as a possible D gene (6 bases). V gave up 4 bases and J gave up 7 bases, with 16 bases separating them. Germline assignment: CDR1 MDHEN and CDR2 SYDVKM. The CDR3 runs 14 residues. In DNA form, the CDR3 reads TGTGCCAGCAGTTCCGGACAGAGCTATGGTGGCTACACCTTC. Protein product: CASSSGQSYGGYTF.

This chain connects TRBV18 to TRBJ1-2; D is undetermined. Germline CDR1 is KGHSH and CDR2 is LQKENI. This CDR3 is 14 amino acids long. V was cut by 4 bases and J by 0 bases, with 9 bases left in between. As DNA, the CDR3 is TGTGCCAGCTCACTTACGACATCTAACTATGGCTACACCTTC. This sequence encodes CASSLTTSNYGYTF. The full variable domain, with the rest looked up from reference TRBV18 and TRBJ1-2, is NAGVMQNPRHLVRRRGQEARLRCSPMKGHSHVYWYRQLPEEGLKFMVYLQKENIIDESGMPKERFSAEFPKEGPSILRIQQVVRGDSAAYFCASSLTTSNYGYTFGSGTRLTVV.

The V call is TRBV7-8, the J call TRBJ2-2, with 8 positions matching TRBD1. V shed 5 bases, J shed 1 base, and the junction held 6 bases outside the gene matches. The CDR3 loop spans 16 amino acids. Germline CDR1 reads SGHVS; CDR2 reads FQNEAQ. The CDR3 sequence: CASSPLGTGNTGELFF. The CDR3 coding sequence is TGTGCCAGCAGCCCCCTCGGGACAGGGAACACCGGGGAGCTGTTTTTT.

The chain carries TRBV6-6 and TRBJ2-3, with D uncertain. Between the trimmed V and J ends, which lost 5 bases and 1 base, there was a span of 13 bases. Per the germline V gene, CDR1 is MNHNY and CDR2 is SVGAGI (reference sequence). The CDR3 loop spans 15 amino acids. CDR3 in DNA: TGTGCCAGCAGTCCTGGTTTTACTCGCACAGATACGCAGTATTTT. This gives the protein CASSPGFTRTDTQYF.

J is TRBJ1-3 and V is TRBV19; no definite D call. Trimming cost V 5 bases and J 1 base, with 9 bases left between them. Germline V gene data show CDR1 as LNHDA and CDR2 as SQIVND (reference sequence). The CDR3 has 14 residues. The CDR3 region is CASSVSRSGNTIYF. The CDR3 DNA sequence: TGTGCCAGTAGTGTCTCGAGGTCTGGAAACACCATATATTTT.

This chain connects TRBV6-5 to TRBJ1-5, with D unresolved. This CDR3 is built from 13 residues. With 4 bases removed from V and 9 bases from J, the gap between germline ends came to 13 bases. Germline CDR1 and CDR2: MNHEY and SVGAGI. The CDR3 here is CASSSNSFAPQHF. The CDR3 nucleotides are TGTGCCAGCAGTTCTAACTCTTTCGCGCCCCAGCATTTT.

In DNA, the CDR3 is TGTGCCAGCCGACGGGACAGGGGGGGCTATGGCTACACCTTC. This codes for CASRRDRGGYGYTF. The genes are TRBV27 and TRBJ1-2, with 11 bases aligning to TRBD1. This CDR3 is built from 14 residues. Unmatched junction bases numbered 6, after V lost 8 bases and J lost 4 bases. Germline values: CDR1 MNHEY, CDR2 SMNVEV (reference sequence).

This sequence joins TRBV7-9 and TRBJ1-4; D is perhaps TRBD1 (6 bases). The CDR3 is made up of 15 amino acids. The germline V gene encodes CDR1 SEHNR and CDR2 FQNEAQ (reference sequence). V was cut by 4 bases and J by 6 bases, with 15 bases left in between. The CDR3 sequence is CASSSLRGRDEKLFF. The CDR3, as DNA: TGTGCCAGCAGCTCCCTCAGGGGCAGAGATGAAAAACTGTTTTTT.

The gene calls are TRBV9 and TRBJ2-1; a weak D match, TRBD1 (5 bases). The germline V gene encodes CDR1 SGDLS and CDR2 YYNGEE. V lost 0 bases and J 3 bases, leaving 13 bases between the germline ends. The CDR3 extends over 16 amino acids. The CDR3 protein is CASSVDVGVGYNEQFF. DNA for the CDR3: TGTGCCAGCAGCGTAGATGTAGGGGTCGGCTACAATGAGCAGTTCTTC.

The chain uses TRBV7-8 and TRBJ2-3, with TRBD2 matching over 8 bases. Germline trimming cut 6 bases from V and 6 bases from J; bases unmatched to any gene: 14. CDR3 length: 16 amino acids. CDR1 and CDR2 (germline): SGHVS, FQNEAQ. The CDR3 region is CASRSGLGGRWDTQYF. The CDR3 nucleotides are TGTGCCAGCAGGTCGGGTCTGGGCGGGAGGTGGGATACGCAGTATTTT.